This T cell receptor (beta chain) was obtained from a study of neurological immune-mediated disorders. At least ten counts were recorded for this clonotype. J lost 1 base, V lost 3 bases, and 12 bases had no gene match. The CDR3 consists of 18 residues. TCRdb itself ran the 5' RACE reads through MiXCR, one entry per CDR3 protein. The sample shows tens of thousands of distinct CDR3 sequences, over 5.5% of them seen only once. The V call is TRBV12-3 or TRBV12-4, the J call TRBJ1-1; 9 bases are a match to TRBD1. The clonotype comes from a woman aged 18-30 years with multiple sclerosis. The sample was CD4+ T cells from blood. The CDR3 loop is CASSFSYMGTGPNTEAFF. The CDR3 bases are TGTGCCAGCAGTTTTTCCTATATGGGGACAGGGCCGAACACTGAAGCTTTCTTT.